These 27 T cell receptor beta chains came from one sample sequenced in a study of cytomegalovirus exposure and HLA in healthy donors. Assay: immunoSEQ multiplex PCR; the TCRdb copy retains only in-frame clones and omits some. The repertoire consists of 150,000 to 200,000 clones, with around four fifths occurring once and the leading ten covering over 2%. Sequencing used PBMCs. The source is a man aged 25 to 45 in good health and CMV-seropositive.

V is TRBV15 and J is TRBJ2-7; tentative D call: TRBD2 (5 bases). Germline values: CDR1 LNHNV, CDR2 YYDKDF (reference sequence). Trimming took 3 bases from V and 0 from J, leaving 9 bases between them. The CDR3 covers 14 residues. CDR3 sequence reads: CATSRDRDSYEQYF. The DNA of the CDR3 is TGTGCCACCAGCAGGGACCGGGACTCCTACGAGCAGTACTTC.

This chain uses TRBV7-2 with TRBJ2-7, with TRBD2 matching over 8 bases. The CDR3 contains 15 residues. V lost 4 bases and J lost 0; bases outside the gene matches: 5. Looked up from germline, CDR1 is SGHTA and CDR2 is FQGNSA. CDR3 in amino acids: CASSSRAGGSYEQYF. The CDR3 nucleotides read TGTGCCAGCAGCTCCCGGGCGGGGGGCTCCTACGAGCAGTACTTC.

The chain is built from TRBV29-1 and TRBJ1-1, with 9 bases aligning to TRBD1. The germline V gene encodes CDR1 SQVTM and CDR2 ANQGSEA. CDR3 length equals 12 residues. Trimming at V came to 7 bases and at J to 5 bases, leaving 5 bases not matched to a gene. CDR3 DNA: TGCAGCGCGAAGGACAGGGGTACTGAAGCTTTCTTT. As protein: CSAKDRGTEAFF.

The DNA of the CDR3 is TGTGCCTGGGGGCTCGGGACAGGTTTGGAGCAGTACTTC. This gives the protein CAWGLGTGLEQYF. The gene calls are TRBV30 and TRBJ2-7, with 8 bases aligning to TRBD1. Trimming took 5 bases from V and 7 from J; bases not matched to a gene: 10. In germline, CDR1 is GTSNPN, CDR2 SVGIG (reference sequence). CDR3 size: 13 residues.

V and J are TRBV5-1 and TRBJ2-5; the match to TRBD2 covers 12 bases. Germline V gene data show CDR1 as SGHRS and CDR2 as YFSETQ. This CDR3 is built from 18 residues. Trimming removed 0 bases from V and 5 bases from J; junction bases left unmatched: 11. CDR3 sequence reads: CASSLVPSGGARSETQYF. The CDR3 DNA reads TGCGCCAGCAGCTTGGTCCCTAGCGGGGGGGCGCGGTCCGAGACCCAGTACTTC.

The chain employs TRBV7-3 and TRBJ2-3, with 8 positions matching TRBD2. There are 14 residues in the CDR3. Germline V CDR1 and CDR2: SGHTA, FQGTGA. Trimming cost V 5 bases and J 1 base; bases outside gene matches: 2. The CDR3 sequence is CASSRSGGTDTQYF. CDR3 in DNA: TGTGCCAGCAGCCGTAGCGGGGGCACAGATACGCAGTATTTT.

The gene calls are TRBV9 and TRBJ2-6; tentative D call: TRBD1 (6 bases). Between the trimmed V and J ends, which lost 1 base and 2 bases, there was a span of 10 bases. In germline, CDR1 is SGDLS, CDR2 YYNGEE. The CDR3 totals 16 residues. The CDR3, as DNA: TGTGCCAGCAGCGTACCTAACAGGGCTGGGGCCAACGTCCTGACTTTC. It codes for CASSVPNRAGANVLTF.

This clone was seen once. The chain links TRBV28 to TRBJ1-1; D may be TRBD1 (6 bases). Germline-derived CDR1 and CDR2 are MDHEN and SYDVKM. The CDR3 has 13 amino acids. V was cut by 4 bases and J by 4 bases, with 10 bases left in between. CDR3 residues: CASSWPGVTEAFF. The DNA for the CDR3 is TGTGCCAGCAGTTGGCCAGGGGTCACTGAAGCTTTCTTT. Together with reference TRBV28 and TRBJ1-1, the CDR3 gives the full variable domain: DVKVTQSSRYLVKRTGEKVFLECVQDMDHENMFWYRQDPGLGLRLIYFSYDVKMKEKGDIPEGYSVSREKKERFSLILESASTNQTSMYLCASSWPGVTEAFFGQGTRLTVV.

In its sample, this clone was seen once. The chain couples TRBV5-8 to TRBJ2-7; D unresolved. Germline CDR1 and CDR2: SGHTS and YDEGEE. Deletions cut 7 bases from V and 2 bases from J, with 13 bases between. The CDR3 sequence is 13 residues long. The CDR3 DNA sequence: TGTGCCAGCCGGCTAACAGCCACCTACGAGCAGTACTTC. Translating it yields CASRLTATYEQYF.

In its sample, this clone was seen a few times. This chain joins TRBV6-5 and TRBJ1-1, with D maybe TRBD1 (6 bases). The germline V gene has CDR1 MNHEY and CDR2 SVGAGI. The ends were cut back, 5 bases at V and 6 bases at J, with 19 bases in the middle. The CDR3 runs to 15 residues. CDR3 DNA: TGTGCCAGCAGTACATCAGGGGAGGGGAGCGCTGAAGCTTTCTTT. Amino acids: CASSTSGEGSAEAFF.

The V gene is TRBV19, the J gene TRBJ2-1; 9 bases are a match to TRBD2. The CDR3 covers 15 residues. The V gene end was trimmed by 7 bases and the J gene end by 2 bases; junction bases not matched to a gene: 6. Per the germline V gene, CDR1 is LNHDA and CDR2 is SQIVND (reference sequence). CDR3 nucleotide sequence: TGTGCCAGTACGGCTAGCGGGGACCCCTACAATGAGCAGTTCTTC. Protein sequence: CASTASGDPYNEQFF.

The gene calls are TRBV7-2 and TRBJ2-1, with D unresolved. Looked up from germline, CDR1 is SGHTA and CDR2 is FQGNSA. V was pared by 5 bases and J by 0 bases, with 11 bases between. This CDR3 has 15 residues. In nucleotides, the CDR3 is TGTGCCAGCAGCCCCGTTGGTAGCTCCTACAATGAGCAGTTCTTC. This encodes CASSPVGSSYNEQFF.

V and J are TRBV6-5 and TRBJ2-1, with D uncertain. This CDR3 is 12 amino acids long. Germline V gene data show CDR1 as MNHEY and CDR2 as SVGAGI. The V end was cut by 6 bases, the J end by 4 bases, with 7 bases between. CDR3 sequence reads: CASRTLYNEQFF. Here the CDR3 DNA reads TGTGCCAGCAGGACTCTATACAATGAGCAGTTCTTC.

The chain carries TRBV6-6 and TRBJ2-7, with a tentative D call TRBD2 (5 bases). Germline V gene data show CDR1 as MNHNY and CDR2 as SVGAGI (reference sequence). Trimming left V 8 bases short and J 2 bases short, with 10 bases between. The CDR3 length is 12 residues. The CDR3 bases are TGTGCCAGCGCAACGGGGACCTACGAGCAGTACTTC. Translation: CASATGTYEQYF.

This sequence joins TRBV5-4 and TRBJ2-3; 13 bases map to TRBD2. J gave up 6 bases and V 6 bases, and 10 bases lay outside the gene matches. This CDR3 is built from 16 residues. Germline V CDR1 and CDR2: SGHNT, YYREEE (reference sequence). The CDR3 nucleotides are TGTGCCAGCACCCATGGGGGACTAGCGGGGATGGATACGCAGTATTTT. This sequence encodes CASTHGGLAGMDTQYF.

This clone was counted between two and nine times. The gene calls are TRBV29-1 and TRBJ2-6, with D perhaps TRBD1 (6 bases). Trimming stripped 3 bases from V and 0 bases from J, with 21 bases between. The germline gives CDR1 SQVTM, CDR2 ANQGSEA. This CDR3 is built from 19 residues. The CDR3 DNA reads TGCAGCGTTGACCTCAACCCCCCGGGACACATCTCTGGGGCCAACGTCCTGACTTTC. Protein product: CSVDLNPPGHISGANVLTF.

V and J are TRBV27 and TRBJ2-7; D unresolved. CDR1 and CDR2 (germline): MNHEY, SMNVEV (reference sequence). CDR3 length: 16 amino acids. With 3 bases removed from V and 4 bases from J, the gap between germline ends came to 19 bases. CDR3 protein: CASSFSLGRKKYEQYF. DNA of the CDR3: TGTGCCAGCAGTTTTTCCTTGGGCCGGAAAAAATACGAGCAGTACTTC.

The genes are TRBV10-3 and TRBJ2-1, with D perhaps matching TRBD2 (5 bases). The length of the CDR3 is 15 residues. The germline gives CDR1 ENHRY, CDR2 SYGVKD. Trimming took off 2 bases at V and 2 bases at J, with 10 bases between the two ends. CDR3 sequence reads: CAISEREFAYNEQFF. In nucleotides, the CDR3 is TGTGCCATCAGTGAGAGGGAGTTCGCCTACAATGAGCAGTTCTTC.

V is TRBV4-3 and J is TRBJ2-3; 7 bases are shared with TRBD2. With V trimmed by 3 bases and J by 5 bases, 8 bases remained unmatched. From germline, CDR1 is LGHNA and CDR2 YSLEER. The CDR3 loop spans 15 amino acids. The CDR3 DNA is TGCGCCAGCAGCCAGGAAGCGGGGTCGGGAGATACGCAGTATTTT. Protein sequence: CASSQEAGSGDTQYF.

V usage is TRBV4-3 and J usage is TRBJ1-2; possible D gene TRBD1, 6 bases. Germline assignment: CDR1 LGHNA and CDR2 YSLEER. CDR3 size: 16 residues. V shed 5 bases and J shed 4 bases, with 20 bases lying between them. The CDR3 DNA follows: TGCGCCAGCAGCGCCCACAAAGACAGGTCAACCTATGGCTACACCTTC. Encoded protein: CASSAHKDRSTYGYTF.

The chain carries TRBV29-1 and TRBJ1-1; 9 bases are shared with TRBD1. V shed 6 bases and J 7 bases; nucleotides not matched to a gene: 9. Germline assignment: CDR1 SQVTM and CDR2 ANQGSEA. The CDR3 extends over 13 amino acids. CDR3 sequence: CSVRDRVLGEAFF. The CDR3, as DNA: TGCAGCGTGCGGGACAGGGTGTTAGGTGAAGCTTTCTTT.

The CDR3 DNA reads as TGTGCCAGCAGCCTAGGATATGAAGGGACAGGGGGCGGCACTGAAGCTTTCTTT. Its translation: CASSLGYEGTGGGTEAFF. The V gene is TRBV7-2, the J gene TRBJ1-1; TRBD1 agrees at 12 bases. CDR1 and CDR2 (germline): SGHTA, FQGNSA. V was pared by 5 bases and J by 4 bases, with 14 bases of the junction left unmatched. This CDR3 contains 18 residues.

The gene calls are TRBV5-1 and TRBJ2-5, with D possibly TRBD1 on 6 matching bases. In germline, CDR1 is SGHRS, CDR2 YFSETQ. The CDR3 has 15 amino acids. V was shortened by 2 bases and J by 1 base, with 12 bases between the two germline ends. CDR3 nucleotide sequence: TGCGCCAGCAGCTTACAGGGTATTCGCCAAGAGACCCAGTACTTC. This gives the protein CASSLQGIRQETQYF.

The rearrangement links TRBV19 to TRBJ1-2; D gene uncertain. Trimming stripped 7 bases from V and 0 bases from J, with 12 bases between. This CDR3 has 14 residues. Germline loops: CDR1 LNHDA, CDR2 SQIVND (reference sequence). In nucleotides, the CDR3 is TGTGCCAGTATGGTTCCCCCAGCTAACTATGGCTACACCTTC. This gives the protein CASMVPPANYGYTF.

The rearrangement uses TRBV29-1 and TRBJ1-1, with D uncertain. The V end was cut by 6 bases, the J end by 0 bases, with 5 bases between. In germline, CDR1 is SQVTM, CDR2 ANQGSEA. This CDR3 region has 11 residues. The CDR3 DNA sequence: TGCAGCGTCGTTATGAACACTGAAGCTTTCTTT. This encodes CSVVMNTEAFF.

The chain joins TRBV27 to TRBJ1-6; no definite D call. The germline V gene has CDR1 MNHEY and CDR2 SMNVEV (reference sequence). V shed 3 bases and J shed 6 bases, with 9 bases lying between them. This CDR3 region has 14 residues. This CDR3 is CASSLRASNSPLHF. CDR3 DNA sequence: TGTGCCAGCAGTTTGAGAGCGAGTAATTCACCCCTCCACTTT.

The chain recombines TRBV9 with TRBJ1-5, with D possibly being TRBD1 (6 bases). This CDR3 has 15 amino acids. The germline V gene has CDR1 SGDLS and CDR2 YYNGEE. V was cut by 3 bases and J by 1 base, with 11 bases left in between. The CDR3 spells CASSEQGFSNQPQHF. The CDR3 nucleotides read TGTGCCAGCAGCGAACAGGGTTTCAGCAATCAGCCCCAGCATTTT.